The subject of this entry is one T cell receptor beta chain. Generated by immunoSEQ multiplex PCR, the TCRdb table keeps only in-frame clones and is missing some. Of 2,100,000 or so clones listed, approximately 95% were seen once; the top ten hold roughly 0.13%. The data stem from a study of shared clonotypes between healthy human individuals. Study summary: Aged 18 to 49, the donors were a couple of women and a few men.

CDR1 is LGHNA, CDR2 YSLEER, per germline. The CDR3 totals 17 residues. With 0 bases removed from V and 1 base from J, the gap between germline ends came to 13 bases. The rearrangement links TRBV4-3 to TRBJ2-1, with a weak D call TRBD2 (5 bases). This receptor was identified in a man aged 18 to 29 in good health. The sample was naive CD4+ T cells sorted from blood. This sample's subset: CD45RA+ positively selected. The CDR3 loop reads CASSQDSVGASYNEQFF. The CDR3 DNA is TGCGCCAGCAGCCAAGATTCAGTGGGAGCGTCCTACAATGAGCAGTTCTTC.